This TCR beta chain was profiled in a study of blood T cell repertoires in COVID-19. Study as a whole: Whether acute or convalescent, the COVID-19 samples came from the United States, Italy and Spain. T cells, B-cell-depleted T cells, or PBMCs supplied cDNA or gDNA.

As originally analysed: Estimates of nucleated cell counts were drawn from the amplification of reference gene primers. Generated by immunoSEQ multiplex PCR, the TCRdb table keeps only in-frame clones and is missing some. V, J and clone size are taken as reported in that table, and D and trimming were inferred from the DNA itself. The table records around 20,000 clones, around nine tenths of them present only once. Between the trimmed V and J ends, which lost 6 bases and 0 bases, there was a span of 11 bases. Germline assignment: CDR1 LNHDA and CDR2 SQIVND (reference sequence). This CDR3 comprises 14 residues.

The V call is TRBV19, the J call TRBJ2-5; perhaps TRBD2 as D (5 bases). Sample: peripheral blood. This clonotype was sampled from a woman aged 55 to 70 with active COVID-19. Here the CDR3 DNA reads TGTGCCAGTAGCATGACCGGGAACCAAGAGACCCAGTACTTC. Amino acids: CASSMTGNQETQYF.